This T cell receptor (beta chain) was recovered during a study of PD-1 blockade in classical Hodgkin lymphoma. The overall study: Nivolumab dosed at 3 mg/kg went to patients intravenously every 2 weeks.

There was relapse after autologous stem cell transplantation in every patient, and there was variation in brentuximab vedotin exposure. The CDR3 length is 14 residues. Germline-derived CDR1 and CDR2 are SGHRS and YFSETQ. V lost 4 bases, J lost 4 bases, and 4 bases stayed unmatched. The data were produced by immunoSEQ multiplex PCR, yet TCRdb's version contains in-frame clones alone and is incomplete. This table has over 15,000 clones, 86% appearing once. This specimen consisted of peripheral blood mononuclear cells (PBMCs), obtained before the second cycle of nivolumab. This TCR came from a human donor with classical Hodgkin lymphoma. The chain joins TRBV5-1 to TRBJ1-3, with 8 bases that match TRBD1. Written as DNA, the CDR3 is TGCGCCAGCAGCAGACAGGGGTTCGGAAACACCATATATTTT. It is translated as CASSRQGFGNTIYF.